The 19 T cell receptor beta chains presented below share a single source sample, sequenced in a study of blood T cell repertoires in COVID-19. Method: immunoSEQ multiplex PCR; TCRdb's copy keeps in-frame clones and lacks some. The sample includes more than 400,000 clones, 70% to 90% of them seen just once. The sequenced sample was peripheral blood. These receptors all stem from a human donor in a cohort sampled during active COVID-19.

The CDR3 DNA reads TGTGCCAGCTCACCAGGACAGGGGAAAAACGAGCAGTACTTC. Its translation: CASSPGQGKNEQYF. The chain joins TRBV18 to TRBJ2-7, with 9 bases identical to TRBD1. CDR1 and CDR2 (germline): KGHSH, LQKENI. The CDR3 consists of 14 residues. The V and J ends lost 2 bases and 5 bases, in that order; junction bases with no gene match: 4.

This clone was seen a handful of times. The chain joins TRBV7-2 to TRBJ1-4; 7 nucleotides align to TRBD1. CDR1 is SGHTA, CDR2 FQGNSA, per germline. CDR3 length: 13 amino acids. J gave up 4 bases and V 5 bases, and 1 base lay outside the gene matches. This CDR3 is CASSTGVNEKLFF. The CDR3 DNA follows: TGTGCCAGCAGCACAGGGGTTAATGAAAAACTGTTTTTT.

This chain joins TRBV6-5 and TRBJ1-2; D gene unclear. Germline assignment: CDR1 MNHEY and CDR2 SVGAGI. The CDR3 extends over 15 amino acids. The V end lost 2 bases, the J end lost 4 bases, and 14 bases lay between the germline ends. CDR3 loop: CASSYTRTDLYGYTF. The CDR3 nucleotides are TGTGCCAGCAGTTACACTAGAACAGATCTCTATGGCTACACCTTC.

V is TRBV7-9 and J is TRBJ1-4; no firm D call. This CDR3 has 16 amino acids. CDR1 and CDR2 from the germline V gene are SEHNR and FQNEAQ (reference sequence). V was shortened by 7 bases and J by 3 bases, with 18 bases between the two germline ends. As DNA, the CDR3 is TGTGCCAGCACCATTACGTTGGGCAGGTCTAATGAAAAACTGTTTTTT. It yields the protein CASTITLGRSNEKLFF.

The V and J genes are TRBV14 and TRBJ2-5; TRBD2 agrees at 13 bases. Trimming cost V 8 bases and J 4 bases; bases outside gene matches: 4. This CDR3 comprises 14 residues. Germline loops: CDR1 SGHDN, CDR2 FVKESK. CDR3: CASGLAGVPETQYF. CDR3 nucleotides: TGTGCCAGCGGACTAGCGGGAGTCCCAGAGACCCAGTACTTC.

The chain combines TRBV4-1 with TRBJ1-2; no reliable D call. V gave up 0 bases and J gave up 2 bases, with 13 bases separating them. CDR3 length: 16 residues. In germline, CDR1 is MGHRA, CDR2 YSYEKL. The CDR3 DNA reads TGCGCCAGCAGCCAAGATTCTACCGGGTTAAACTATGGCTACACCTTC. As protein: CASSQDSTGLNYGYTF.

The chain carries TRBV9 and TRBJ1-2; 11 bases are a match to TRBD1. Germline V CDR1 and CDR2: SGDLS, YYNGEE. V shed 0 bases, J shed 5 bases, and the junction held 3 bases outside the gene matches. The CDR3 is made up of 15 amino acids. CDR3 coding DNA: TGTGCCAGCAGCGTAGAAGGACAGGGGGCTTATGGCTACACCTTC. Amino acid sequence: CASSVEGQGAYGYTF.

The chain recombines TRBV10-3 with TRBJ1-2; D is undetermined. Germline assignment: CDR1 ENHRY and CDR2 SYGVKD. The CDR3 sequence is 12 residues long. Trimming took 2 bases from V and 4 from J, leaving 5 bases between them. The CDR3 loop is CAISEHGYGYTF. CDR3 coding DNA: TGTGCCATCAGTGAGCACGGCTATGGCTACACCTTC.

V is TRBV9 and J is TRBJ2-3; 10 bases match TRBD2. The ends lost 3 bases at V and 4 bases at J; junction bases unmatched: 8. CDR3 length equals 16 residues. Germline V CDR1 and CDR2: SGDLS, YYNGEE. DNA of the CDR3: TGTGCCAGCAGCGACCGACTAGCGGGTCCTCCAGATACGCAGTATTTT. Protein product: CASSDRLAGPPDTQYF.

The chain employs TRBV7-2 and TRBJ2-7; a weak D match, TRBD1 (5 bases). The ends were cut back, 4 bases at V and 11 bases at J, with 12 bases in the middle. The CDR3 is 11 amino acids. The germline CDR1 and CDR2 sequences are SGHTA and FQGNSA. The CDR3 nucleotides read TGTGCCAGCAGCTCGACAGCCACTAAGTACTTC. Protein sequence: CASSSTATKYF.

The chain uses TRBV7-2 and TRBJ1-5; maybe TRBD1 (5 bases). The germline V and J ends were trimmed by 5 bases and 3 bases, with 17 bases remaining between them. The CDR3 is 16 residues long. The germline gives CDR1 SGHTA, CDR2 FQGNSA. The DNA for the CDR3 is TGTGCCAGCAGCCGTAGGTCCGACAGTTCCAATCAGCCCCAGCATTTT. This translates into CASSRRSDSSNQPQHF.

The chain joins TRBV19 to TRBJ1-1; D might be TRBD1 (6 bases). CDR1 and CDR2 (germline): LNHDA, SQIVND (reference sequence). There are 17 residues in the CDR3. Trimming removed 6 bases from V and 5 bases from J, with 25 bases in between. The CDR3: CASSPGRGERPGTEAFF. In DNA, the CDR3 is TGTGCCAGTAGCCCCGGGAGGGGGGAACGCCCGGGGACTGAAGCTTTCTTT.

The rearrangement uses TRBV2 and TRBJ2-3; 10 bases are a match to TRBD1. V lost 6 bases to trimming and J lost 2 bases; unmatched junction nucleotides: 11. The CDR3 extends over 17 amino acids. The germline CDR1 and CDR2 sequences are SNHLY and FYNNEI. CDR3 amino acids: CASSVRPGQGNTDTQYF. CDR3 coding DNA: TGTGCCAGCAGCGTACGACCGGGACAGGGGAACACAGATACGCAGTATTTT.

The chain recombines TRBV28 with TRBJ1-2, with D perhaps matching TRBD1 (5 bases). The germline V gene has CDR1 MDHEN and CDR2 SYDVKM. The CDR3 has 17 residues. V lost 9 bases and J lost 2, with 25 bases in between. Written as DNA, the CDR3 is TGTGCCAGTATAAGGGGCGGATCAAAGGGCGAGAACTATGGCTACACCTTC. Amino acid sequence: CASIRGGSKGENYGYTF.

The rearrangement uses TRBV30 and TRBJ2-4; 7 bases are a match to TRBD2. Germline V CDR1 and CDR2: GTSNPN, SVGIG (reference sequence). This CDR3 has 13 amino acids. The ends lost 4 bases at V and 9 bases at J; junction bases unmatched: 9. This chain's CDR3 is CAWTSGIGSIQYF. CDR3 in DNA: TGTGCCTGGACCAGCGGGATTGGAAGCATTCAGTACTTC.

J is TRBJ2-1 and V is TRBV3-1 (or the pseudogene TRBV3-2); 7 bases match TRBD1. The ends lost 5 bases at V and 2 bases at J; junction bases unmatched: 6. The length of the CDR3 is 15 residues. Per germline, CDR1 LGHDT and CDR2 YNNKEL (reference sequence). CDR3 coding DNA: TGTGCCAGCAGCGCCGAAGGGGGCGCCTACAATGAGCAGTTCTTC. Amino acid sequence: CASSAEGGAYNEQFF.

This clone appeared once. The V and J genes are TRBV3-1 (or the pseudogene TRBV3-2) and TRBJ2-5; 7 bases line up with TRBD2. In germline, CDR1 is LGHDT, CDR2 YNNKEL (reference sequence). V lost 0 bases and J lost 3; bases outside the gene matches: 10. The CDR3 runs to 17 residues. The CDR3 nucleotides are TGTGCCAGCAGCCAAGAGGTATTAGCGGGTCGGAAAGAGACCCAGTACTTC. Encoded protein: CASSQEVLAGRKETQYF.

This clone was seen more than once but under ten times. J is TRBJ1-1 and V is TRBV7-9, with a weak D call TRBD1 (5 bases). The CDR3 spans 15 residues. CDR1 SEHNR and CDR2 FQNEAQ come from the germline V gene (reference sequence). Trimming cost V 5 bases and J 1 base, with 14 bases left between them. CDR3 region: CASSPVYGGNTEAFF. For the CDR3, the DNA is TGTGCCAGCAGCCCGGTTTACGGGGGGAACACTGAAGCTTTCTTT.

This chain uses TRBV6-6 with TRBJ2-7; 7 positions agree with TRBD1. There are 13 residues in the CDR3. The V segment lost 6 bases and the J segment 1 base; nucleotides outside the gene matches: 3. Germline loops: CDR1 MNHNY, CDR2 SVGAGI (reference sequence). CDR3: CASSRDRSYEQYF. CDR3 in DNA: TGTGCCAGCAGCCGGGACAGATCCTACGAGCAGTACTTC.